The 32 T cell receptor beta chains below were found in one sample sequenced in a study of shared clonotypes between healthy human individuals (dated by TCRdb to 2018 to 2021). The library came from the immunoSEQ multiplex PCR assay. Here the immuneACCESS table is served through TCRdb, limited to in-frame sequences with V and J called. Missing clones are a known gap in these copies; in checked studies unresolved V genes cover under half, and the rest lacks a known reason. In this sample the table shows a few million clones, roughly 95% of which occur a single time. Around 0.13% of the sample goes to the ten largest clones. Sequencing input: naive CD4+ T cells sorted from blood. The sample's cell subset or site, from its label and the paper: CD45RA+ positively selected. These receptor sequences come from a young man in good health.

The chain links TRBV6-5 to TRBJ2-7; D might be TRBD1 (5 bases). The CDR3 covers 14 residues. Germline lookup yields CDR1 MNHEY and CDR2 SVGAGI. V shed 0 bases and J shed 0 bases, with 6 bases lying between them. The CDR3 region has the DNA TGTGCCAGCAGTTACTCAGGGGCCTCCTACGAGCAGTACTTC. Amino acids: CASSYSGASYEQYF.

This chain joins TRBV19 and TRBJ1-5; tentative D call: TRBD1 (5 bases). Germline CDR1 is LNHDA and CDR2 is SQIVND (reference sequence). The CDR3 is 18 residues long. V was cut by 3 bases and J by 2 bases, with 20 bases left in between. The CDR3 here is CASSMVFGGVWGNQPQHF. CDR3 bases: TGTGCCAGTAGTATGGTGTTTGGGGGGGTATGGGGCAATCAGCCCCAGCATTTT.

V and J are TRBV5-1 and TRBJ1-5; D gene ambiguous. The CDR3 contains 13 residues. Trimming removed 3 bases at V and 0 bases at J, with 4 bases between. Germline V gives CDR1 SGHRS, CDR2 YFSETQ. The CDR3 region is CASSSASNQPQHF. As DNA, the CDR3 is TGCGCCAGCAGCTCCGCTAGCAATCAGCCCCAGCATTTT.

The V gene is TRBV6-5, the J gene TRBJ1-1; 8 nucleotides align to TRBD1. The length of the CDR3 is 12 residues. CDR1 is MNHEY and CDR2 is SVGAGI in the germline V gene. J lost 10 bases, V lost 6 bases, and 7 bases had no gene match. The CDR3 protein is CASSPGQGRAFF. The CDR3 DNA sequence: TGTGCCAGCAGCCCTGGACAGGGAAGAGCTTTCTTT.

CDR3 coding DNA: TGTGCCAGCAGCGTCGGACTCTCAACTAATGAAAAACTGTTTTTT. Its translation is CASSVGLSTNEKLFF. The V gene is TRBV11-1, the J gene TRBJ1-4; D not certain. The germline V gene encodes CDR1 SGHAT and CDR2 FQDESV (reference sequence). V gave up 5 bases and J gave up 0 bases, with 10 bases separating them. CDR3 length: 15 amino acids.

This clone was recorded only once. CDR3 sequence: CAWGPTSGKTDTQYF. The CDR3 nucleotides are TGTGCCTGGGGCCCGACTAGCGGGAAAACAGATACGCAGTATTTT. The genes are TRBV30 and TRBJ2-3, with 11 bases matching TRBD2. The germline V gene has CDR1 GTSNPN and CDR2 SVGIG (reference sequence). The CDR3 has 15 residues. The V gene end was trimmed by 5 bases and the J gene end by 3 bases; junction bases not matched to a gene: 7.

About this clone itself: This CDR3 is also generated by other DNA sequences in the sample. V and J are TRBV18 and TRBJ2-7; 7 bases map to TRBD2. The germline CDR1 and CDR2 sequences are KGHSH and LQKENI. After removal of 2 bases from V and 0 bases from J, the junction contained 1 base not matched to a gene. The CDR3 runs 14 residues. The chain's CDR3 is CASSPTSDSYEQYF. In nucleotides, the CDR3 is TGTGCCAGCTCACCAACTAGCGACTCCTACGAGCAGTACTTC.

The chain is built from TRBV7-9 and TRBJ1-6; D is perhaps TRBD1 (6 bases). The germline V gene has CDR1 SEHNR and CDR2 FQNEAQ (reference sequence). Trimming removed 5 bases at V and 6 bases at J, with 14 bases between. The CDR3 runs 15 residues. CDR3 DNA sequence: TGTGCCAGCAGCAAGGCGGGACACGGTAATTCACCCCTCCACTTT. As protein: CASSKAGHGNSPLHF.

The chain couples TRBV5-1 to TRBJ2-2; TRBD1 matches 9 bases. V lost 6 bases and J lost 4; bases outside the gene matches: 7. The CDR3 totals 15 residues. CDR1 and CDR2 from the germline V gene are SGHRS and YFSETQ. CDR3 residues: CASTRGTGSTGELFF. CDR3 nucleotides: TGCGCCAGCACCCGAGGGACAGGGTCCACCGGGGAGCTGTTTTTT. Combining the CDR3 with reference TRBV5-1 and TRBJ2-2 gives the whole variable domain KAGVTQTPRYLIKTRGQQVTLSCSPISGHRSVSWYQQTPGQGLQFLFEYFSETQRNKGNFPGRFSGRQFSNSRSEMNVSTLELGDSALYLCASTRGTGSTGELFFGEGSRLTVL.

This clone was counted once. This rearrangement joins TRBV30 to TRBJ1-2; D is ambiguous. The CDR3 consists of 13 residues. Germline CDR1 GTSNPN, CDR2 SVGIG (reference sequence). V shed 4 bases and J shed 0 bases, with 9 bases lying between them. CDR3: CAWTLDPNYGYTF. The CDR3 bases are TGTGCCTGGACTCTTGACCCTAACTATGGCTACACCTTC.

Of note for this clone: Other DNA sequences from this sample encode an identical CDR3 as well. The chain has TRBV5-1 and TRBJ1-5; D is possibly TRBD1 (5 bases). V lost 0 bases, J lost 3 bases, and 7 bases lay in between. The CDR3 loop spans 14 amino acids. Germline-derived CDR1 and CDR2 are SGHRS and YFSETQ. The CDR3 DNA reads as TGCGCCAGCAGCTTGGGGGGACCCAATCAGCCCCAGCATTTT. It codes for CASSLGGPNQPQHF.

This chain connects TRBV21-1 to TRBJ2-7. TRBV21-1 is labeled a pseudogene. The length of the CDR3 is 14 residues. CDR3 bases: TGTGCCAGCAGCGGGGGGCGATGCAGATACGAGCAGTACTTC. This codes for CASSGGRCRYEQYF.

The V call is TRBV7-2, the J call TRBJ2-2; possible D gene TRBD1, 5 bases. V shed 4 bases and J shed 5 bases, with 17 bases lying between them. The CDR3 has 16 residues. Germline V lookup: CDR1 SGHTA, CDR2 FQGNSA. The chain's CDR3 is CASSSESGHPTGELFF. The CDR3 region has the DNA TGTGCCAGCAGCTCCGAGTCTGGACACCCGACCGGGGAGCTGTTTTTT.

Comment on this clone: Other DNA sequences in the same sample also yield this CDR3. The rearrangement uses TRBV18 and TRBJ2-5; D ambiguous. The V and J ends lost 3 bases and 2 bases respectively, with 7 bases between them. This CDR3 has 13 amino acids. Germline CDR1 KGHSH, CDR2 LQKENI. CDR3 residues: CASSPLGQETQYF. DNA of the CDR3: TGTGCCAGCTCACCCTTAGGGCAAGAGACCCAGTACTTC.

The chain carries TRBV18 and TRBJ1-5; D remains unclear. The CDR3 consists of 15 residues. Germline assignment: CDR1 KGHSH and CDR2 LQKENI. The V end lost 0 bases, the J end lost 4 bases, and 10 bases lay between the germline ends. CDR3 amino acids: CASSPPSSANQPQHF. The CDR3 DNA follows: TGTGCCAGCTCACCACCGTCAAGCGCAAATCAGCCCCAGCATTTT.

This chain links TRBV5-6 with TRBJ2-7; D may be TRBD2 (6 bases). The CDR3 is 15 amino acids. Germline V gene lookup returns CDR1 SGHDT and CDR2 YYEEEE. With 0 bases removed from V and 3 bases from J, the gap between germline ends came to 13 bases. In DNA, the CDR3 is TGTGCCAGCAGCTTGGTTGAGACTAGAAGCTACGAGCAGTACTTC. It encodes CASSLVETRSYEQYF.

The gene calls are TRBV6-5 and TRBJ2-3; D may be TRBD2 (6 bases). The germline CDR1 and CDR2 sequences are MNHEY and SVGAGI. Trimming left V 6 bases short and J 1 base short, with 14 bases between. The CDR3 spans 15 residues. The CDR3 DNA sequence: TGTGCCAGCAGGGGGGGAATTCGGGGCACAGATACGCAGTATTTT. Translated: CASRGGIRGTDTQYF.

The V call is TRBV7-2, the J call TRBJ2-7; D call uncertain. Germline-derived CDR1 and CDR2 are SGHTA and FQGNSA. V was trimmed by 2 bases and J by 3 bases, leaving 8 bases between them. This CDR3 contains 13 residues. CDR3 DNA sequence: TGTGCCAGCAGCTTAATACGGGTCTACGAGCAGTACTTC. This encodes CASSLIRVYEQYF.

A remark on this clone: Other DNA sequences in the sample encode the same CDR3. V and J are TRBV6-1 and TRBJ1-5, with 8 bases matching TRBD1. CDR1 is MNHNS and CDR2 is SASEGT in the germline V gene. After removal of 6 bases from V and 0 bases from J, the junction contained 1 base not matched to a gene. CDR3 length: 14 amino acids. CDR3 region: CASSDRGSNQPQHF. The CDR3 DNA follows: TGTGCCAGCAGCGACAGGGGTAGCAATCAGCCCCAGCATTTT.

This clone was detected only once. V and J are TRBV7-8 and TRBJ2-7, with TRBD1 matching 10 bases. CDR3 size: 14 residues. The V gene's germline CDR1 is SGHVS and CDR2 FQNEAQ. V trimming: 5 bases; J trimming: 3 bases; junction bases outside the gene matches: 4. The CDR3 spells CASSPWTGGYEQYF. The DNA for the CDR3 is TGTGCCAGCAGCCCTTGGACAGGGGGCTACGAGCAGTACTTC. Drawing the rest from reference TRBV7-8 and TRBJ2-7, the complete variable domain is GAGVSQSPRYKVAKRGQDVALRCDPISGHVSLFWYQQALGQGPEFLTYFQNEAQLDKSGLPSDRFFAERPEGSVSTLKIQRTQQEDSAVYLCASSPWTGGYEQYFGPGTRLTVT.

V usage is TRBV14 and J usage is TRBJ2-5; 9 positions agree with TRBD1. This CDR3 is 15 amino acids long. Germline V lookup: CDR1 SGHDN, CDR2 FVKESK. V lost 5 bases, J lost 0 bases, and 4 bases stayed unmatched. The DNA of the CDR3 is TGTGCCAGCAGCTTCGGACAGGGGTACCAAGAGACCCAGTACTTC. It yields the protein CASSFGQGYQETQYF.

This clone was seen once. The rearrangement joins TRBV5-1 to TRBJ1-6; D gene ambiguous. CDR1 is SGHRS, CDR2 YFSETQ, per germline. CDR3 size: 17 residues. The V gene lost 4 bases and the J gene lost 4 bases, with 18 bases spanning the gap. Written as DNA, the CDR3 is TGCGCCAGCAGCATCAGCTCGGAGGGAGGTTATAATTCACCCCTCCACTTT. Residues: CASSISSEGGYNSPLHF.

The chain carries TRBV19 and TRBJ1-6, with 9 nucleotides matching TRBD1. Germline trimming cut 5 bases from V and 1 base from J; bases unmatched to any gene: 0. The length of the CDR3 is 15 residues. CDR1 and CDR2 (germline): LNHDA, SQIVND (reference sequence). CDR3 nucleotide sequence: TGTGCCAGTAGTGACAGGGGGTCCTATAATTCACCCCTCCACTTT. As protein: CASSDRGSYNSPLHF. The whole variable domain, filled in from reference TRBV19 and TRBJ1-6, reads DGGITQSPKYLFRKEGQNVTLSCEQNLNHDAMYWYRQDPGQGLRLIYYSQIVNDFQKGDIAEGYSVSREKKESFPLTVTSAQKNPTAFYLCASSDRGSYNSPLHFGNGTRLTVT.

This clone was observed once. This chain connects TRBV6-6 to TRBJ2-7; TRBD1 aligns across 7 bases. The junction had 10 bases not matched to a gene; V was cut back by 7 bases and J by 4 bases. Germline V gene sequence: CDR1 MNHNY, CDR2 SVGAGI (reference sequence). The length of the CDR3 is 14 residues. The CDR3 nucleotides read TGTGCCAGCACTCAGAACAGACAGGGATACGAGCAGTACTTC. Its translation is CASTQNRQGYEQYF.

The chain combines TRBV30 with TRBJ2-1, with D perhaps TRBD2 (5 bases). Germline CDR1 reads GTSNPN; CDR2 reads SVGIG (reference sequence). Between the trimmed V and J ends, which lost 4 bases and 4 bases, there was a span of 11 bases. The CDR3 extends over 13 amino acids. The chain's CDR3 is CAWTKGVYNEQFF. The CDR3 region has the DNA TGTGCCTGGACGAAGGGAGTTTACAATGAGCAGTTCTTC.

The rearrangement links TRBV20-1 to TRBJ2-3; D is tentatively TRBD1 or TRBD2 (5 bases each). V lost 7 bases, J lost 4 bases, and 9 bases lay in between. The CDR3 extends over 11 amino acids. The germline V gene has CDR1 DFQATT and CDR2 SNEGSKA (reference sequence). The DNA of the CDR3 is TGCAGTGGAGGGGTTCCAGATACGCAGTATTTT. It is translated as CSGGVPDTQYF.

The chain employs TRBV2 and TRBJ2-7; 7 bases are shared with TRBD1. CDR1 is SNHLY, CDR2 FYNNEI, per germline. This CDR3 contains 15 residues. V gave up 11 bases and J gave up 4 bases; unmatched junction bases: 17. Here the CDR3 reads CALQREEGGRYEQYF. CDR3 DNA sequence: TGTGCCTTACAAAGGGAAGAAGGGGGCCGGTACGAGCAGTACTTC.

The V gene is TRBV18, the J gene TRBJ2-7; D unclear. This CDR3 is 16 amino acids long. Germline CDR1 reads KGHSH; CDR2 reads LQKENI. V lost 3 bases, J lost 0 bases, and 15 bases lay in between. CDR3 sequence: CASSPYATTNSYEQYF. As DNA, the CDR3 is TGTGCCAGCTCACCTTACGCAACCACTAACTCCTACGAGCAGTACTTC.

A word on this clone: Compared with germline, one end of the junction differs, possibly owing to a read error. The sample holds other DNA sequences that translate to the same CDR3. The V and J genes are TRBV30 and TRBJ1-1, with D maybe TRBD1 (6 bases). There are 15 residues in the CDR3. From germline, CDR1 is GTSNPN and CDR2 SVGIG (reference sequence). CDR3: CAWRGARVLNTEAFF. For the CDR3, the DNA is TGTGCCTGGAGGGGGGCCAGGGTTTTGAACACAGAAGCTTTCTTT.

This chain connects TRBV6-4 to TRBJ1-6; D not resolved. CDR1 is MRHNA, CDR2 SNTAGT, per germline. V was trimmed by 4 bases and J by 5 bases, leaving 9 bases between them. The CDR3 length is 14 residues. CDR3 in DNA: TGTGCCAGCAGTGTGTCAGTCAATAATTCACCCCTCCACTTT. Translated, it gives CASSVSVNNSPLHF.

The chain joins TRBV10-3 to TRBJ2-3, with 7 nucleotides matching TRBD2. The CDR3 sequence is 16 residues long. V lost 2 bases, J lost 2 bases, and 7 bases stayed unmatched. In germline, CDR1 is ENHRY, CDR2 SYGVKD. The CDR3 region has the DNA TGTGCCATCAGTGAGCCGCAGGGAGGGGACACAGATACGCAGTATTTT. It yields the protein CAISEPQGGDTDTQYF.

As concerns this clone: Other DNA sequences in the sample encode the same CDR3. The chain links TRBV7-2 to TRBJ1-5, with no clear D. The CDR3 has 12 amino acids. V shed 4 bases and J shed 4 bases, with 5 bases lying between them. The germline V gene encodes CDR1 SGHTA and CDR2 FQGNSA. The CDR3 protein is CASSSLNQPQHF. The DNA for the CDR3 is TGTGCCAGCAGCTCTTTAAATCAGCCCCAGCATTTT.